These T cell receptor beta chains were read from a single sample in a study of T cells in Graves' hyperthyroidism and ophthalmopathy. MiXCR, applied by TCRdb to the multiplex PCR reads, yields one record per CDR3 protein. The sample lists roughly 500,000 distinct CDR3 sequences; approximately 22% were seen once. The sample taken for sequencing was blood. The receptors derive from a woman between 70 and 85 years old with Graves' ophthalmopathy. Both conserved end residues are part of each CDR3. The D gene is left open where the match is weak. Some rows have no size entry. The others give once, few or many, or a class for an expanded clone.

- | TRBJ2-3 | TRBV15 | many | CATSREGFLASKDTQYF | TGTGCCACCAGCAGAGAGGGCTTCCTGGCTTCAAAAGATACGCAGTATTTT
- | TRBJ2-6 | TRBV6-1 | - | CASSEIPLGSGANVLTF | TGTGCCAGCAGTGAAATCCCCCTCGGCTCTGGGGCCAACGTCCTGACTTTC
- | TRBJ1-1 | TRBV19 | many | CASSIDLLGTEAFF | TGTGCCAGTAGTATAGATCTTCTGGGCACTGAAGCTTTCTTT
TRBD1 | TRBJ1-4 | TRBV19 | - | CASTRTGGGTNEKLFF | TGTGCCAGTACCAGGACAGGGGGAGGAACTAATGAAAAACTGTTTTTT
- | TRBJ2-3 | TRBV3-1 | few | CASSLSFRQGRGTDTQYF | TGTGCCAGCAGCCTCAGTTTTCGGCAGGGTCGGGGCACAGATACGCAGTATTTT
- | TRBJ2-2 | TRBV7-2 | few | CASSLAFGRAGELFF | TGTGCCAGCAGCTTAGCTTTCGGTAGGGCCGGGGAGCTGTTTTTT
- | TRBJ1-2 | TRBV6-1 | many | CASGTGYGYTF | TGTGCCAGCGGCACGGGCTATGGCTACACCTTC
- | TRBJ2-1 | TRBV5-1 | many | CASSLAGDHNEQFF | TGCGCCAGCAGCTTGGCGGGGGATCACAATGAGCAGTTCTTC
- | TRBJ2-3 | TRBV3-1 | - | CASGDPSTDTQYF | TGTGCCAGCGGGGATCCTAGCACAGATACGCAGTATTTT
- | TRBJ2-3 | TRBV29-1 | - | CSLKSRGATDTQYF | TGCAGCTTGAAGTCCAGGGGAGCCACAGATACGCAGTATTTT
TRBD2 | TRBJ2-7 | TRBV27 | many | CASSDLGLAGPYEQYF | TGTGCCAGCAGCGACTTGGGACTAGCGGGTCCCTACGAGCAGTACTTC
- | TRBJ1-1 | TRBV18 | few | CASSPLHSEMAAFF | TGTGCCAGCTCACCACTTCATTCGGAAATGGCAGCTTTCTTT
- | TRBJ1-2 | TRBV7-3 | - | CASSPGRGDYGYTF | TGTGCCAGCAGTCCCGGCAGGGGCGACTATGGCTACACCTTC
TRBD2 | TRBJ2-1 | TRBV19 | - | CASSIDHPRFRITSGRPGEQFF | TGTGCCAGTAGTATAGATCACCCGCGGTTCCGTATTACTAGCGGGAGACCTGGTGAGCAGTTCTTC
TRBD2 | TRBJ2-1 | TRBV7-9 | - | CASTVAGYNEQFF | TGTGCCAGCACAGTAGCGGGGTACAATGAGCAGTTCTTC
- | TRBJ2-7 | TRBV6-2/TRBV6-3 | few | CASTSWPYEQYF | TGTGCCAGCACCTCATGGCCCTACGAGCAGTACTTC
- | TRBJ1-5 | TRBV6-1 | few | CASSTENSNQPQHF | TGTGCCAGCTCGACAGAAAATAGCAATCAGCCCCAGCATTTT
TRBD1 | TRBJ2-5 | TRBV6-1 | medium-sized | CATGTGGETQYF | TGTGCCACGGGGACAGGAGGGGAGACCCAGTACTTC
- | TRBJ1-5 | TRBV12-3/TRBV12-4 | many | CASSSQSNQPQHF | TGTGCCAGCAGTTCCCAGTCCAATCAGCCCCAGCATTTT
- | TRBJ2-1 | TRBV12-3/TRBV12-4 | many | CASSLGDIYNEQFF | TGTGCCAGCAGTTTGGGGGACATCTACAATGAGCAGTTCTTC
TRBD1 | TRBJ1-1 | TRBV2 | few | CASERDRGTEAFF | TGTGCCAGCGAGAGGGACAGGGGTACTGAAGCTTTCTTT
TRBD2 | TRBJ2-1 | TRBV19 | - | CASSVPGLAGGGEQFF | TGTGCCAGTAGTGTTCCGGGACTAGCGGGAGGGGGTGAGCAGTTCTTC